The clone carrying this TCR beta chain came up a few times. The target antigen is unknown. A much larger clone sits a single nucleotide away, making a read error possible. The sample originates from a study of tumor-infiltrating lymphocytes in primary liver carcinoma. Whole-study context: Spanning 4.2 to 10 cm, the tumors were T1-T3 N0M0. Whole-study findings and limits: Tumor region pairs outstripped tumor-adjacent and tumor-blood pairs in overlap.

Unsorted whole blood yielded the blood RNA, and germline DNA was also extracted. Looked up from germline, CDR1 is SQVTM and CDR2 is ANQGSEA. Trimming removed 6 bases from V and 5 bases from J; junction bases left unmatched: 7. This CDR3 has 13 residues. From roughly 0.45 ug total RNA, TCR beta cDNA was generated with a primer in the constant region. Slightly modified ARM-PCR, run as three nested multiplex PCR rounds, produced the TCR beta libraries. Two initial PCR rounds of around 10 cycles each paired TRBV1-TRBV30 forward primers with a C-beta reverse primer. TCRdb ran MiXCR on the multiplex PCR reads and lists one entry per CDR3 protein. The repertoire has 250,000 to 400,000 distinct CDR3 sequences, approximately 65% of them found once; the top ten carry roughly 9%.

Sequencing used peripheral blood. This receptor was identified in a man in his forties or fifties with primary liver carcinoma and hepatitis B virus infection. This sequence joins TRBV29-1 and TRBJ2-3; 8 bases are a match to TRBD1. CDR3 amino acids: CSVIPGGVDTQYF. CDR3 sequence (DNA): TGCAGCGTCATTCCAGGGGGCGTAGATACGCAGTATTTT.